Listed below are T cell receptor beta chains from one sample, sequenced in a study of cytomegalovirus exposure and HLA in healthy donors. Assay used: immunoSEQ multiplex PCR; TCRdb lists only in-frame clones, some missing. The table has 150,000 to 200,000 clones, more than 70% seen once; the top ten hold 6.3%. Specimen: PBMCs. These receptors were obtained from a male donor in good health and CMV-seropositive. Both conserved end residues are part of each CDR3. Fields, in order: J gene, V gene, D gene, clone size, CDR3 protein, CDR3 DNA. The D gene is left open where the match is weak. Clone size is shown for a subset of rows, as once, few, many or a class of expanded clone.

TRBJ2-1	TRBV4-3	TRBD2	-	CASSPGLAGGPNEQFF	TGCGCCAGCAGCCCCGGACTAGCGGGAGGGCCAAATGAGCAGTTCTTC
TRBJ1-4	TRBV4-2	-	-	CASSQDWGATNEKLFF	TGTGCCAGCAGCCAAGATTGGGGGGCAACTAATGAAAAACTGTTTTTT
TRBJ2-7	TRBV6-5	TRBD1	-	CASSREDRPHEQYF	TGTGCCAGCAGTCGAGAGGACAGGCCCCACGAGCAGTACTTC
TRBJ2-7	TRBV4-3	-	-	CASSQEPRFYEQYF	TGCGCCAGCAGCCAAGAACCCAGGTTCTACGAGCAGTACTTC
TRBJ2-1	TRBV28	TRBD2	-	CASSSPAYSGRANEQFF	TGTGCCAGCAGCTCTCCAGCGTATAGCGGGAGAGCTAATGAGCAGTTCTTC
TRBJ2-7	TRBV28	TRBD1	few	CASTRLGQGNEQYF	TGTGCCAGCACCCGGTTGGGACAGGGTAACGAGCAGTACTTC
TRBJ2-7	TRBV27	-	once	CASSPVLVRGHEQYF	TGTGCCAGCAGTCCCGTTCTGGTCAGGGGACACGAGCAGTACTTC
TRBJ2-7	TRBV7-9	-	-	CSSSLIPLDSYEQYF	TGTTCCAGCAGCTTAATCCCACTTGACTCCTACGAGCAGTACTTC
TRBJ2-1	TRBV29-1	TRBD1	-	CSVGGTGNLEQFF	TGCAGCGTTGGTGGGACAGGGAATCTAGAGCAGTTCTTC
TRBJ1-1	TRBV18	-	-	CASSPKGWDTEAFF	TGTGCCAGCTCACCTAAGGGGTGGGACACTGAAGCTTTCTTT
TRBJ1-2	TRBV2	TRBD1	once	CSYANRGLNGYTF	TGTTCTTACGCAAACAGGGGGTTGAATGGCTACACCTTC
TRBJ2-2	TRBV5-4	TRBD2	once	CASSLGLAGSLLTGELFF	TGTGCCAGCAGCTTAGGGCTAGCGGGAAGCCTTCTCACCGGGGAGCTGTTTTTT
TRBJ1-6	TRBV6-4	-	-	CASSAQGFGSPLHF	TGTGCCAGCAGTGCGCAGGGGTTTGGTTCACCCCTCCACTTT
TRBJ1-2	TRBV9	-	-	CASSVDISGGANYGYTF	TGTGCCAGCAGCGTAGACATATCGGGGGGCGCTAACTATGGCTACACCTTC
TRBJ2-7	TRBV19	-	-	CASSIVAASSYEQYF	TGTGCCAGTAGTATAGTGGCGGCGAGCTCCTACGAGCAGTACTTC
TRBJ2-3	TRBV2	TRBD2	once	CASSESSGRDTDTQYF	TGTGCCAGCAGTGAAAGTTCCGGGAGGGACACAGATACGCAGTATTTT
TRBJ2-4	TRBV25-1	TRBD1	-	CASSETGAKNIQYF	TGCGCCAGCAGTGAGACAGGGGCCAAAAACATTCAGTACTTC
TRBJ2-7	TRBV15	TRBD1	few	CATSRGTGTASYEQYF	TGTGCCACCAGCAGAGGGACCGGGACAGCCTCCTACGAGCAGTACTTC
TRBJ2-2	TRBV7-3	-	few	CASSPNTGELFF	TGTGCCAGCAGCCCTAACACCGGGGAGCTGTTTTTT
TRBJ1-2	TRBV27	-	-	CASSFGGNYGYTF	TGTGCCAGCAGTTTTGGAGGGAACTATGGCTACACCTTC
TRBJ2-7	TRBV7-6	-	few	CARQRSSYEQYF	TGTGCCAGGCAGCGTAGCTCCTACGAGCAGTACTTC
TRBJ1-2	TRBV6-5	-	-	CASSYSSVYGYTF	TGTGCCAGCAGTTACTCATCGGTCTATGGCTACACCTTC
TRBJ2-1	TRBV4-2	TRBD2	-	CASSPLAEYNEQFF	TGTGCCAGCAGCCCACTAGCGGAGTACAATGAGCAGTTCTTC
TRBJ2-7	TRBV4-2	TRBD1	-	CASSQRRTGEHEQYF	TGTGCCAGCAGCCAGCGCCGGACAGGGGAACACGAGCAGTACTTC
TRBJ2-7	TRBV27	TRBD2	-	CASGLAGGLHEQYF	TGTGCCAGCGGACTAGCGGGAGGTCTCCACGAGCAGTACTTC
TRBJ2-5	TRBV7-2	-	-	CASSLRSGIPETQYF	TGTGCCAGCAGTTTGAGGAGCGGAATCCCAGAGACCCAGTACTTC
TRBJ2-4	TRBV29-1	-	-	CSAGQQNIQYF	TGCAGCGCAGGGCAGCAAAACATTCAGTACTTC
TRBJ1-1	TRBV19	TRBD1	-	CASLPPGNRGRSEAFF	TGTGCCTCGTTGCCCCCCGGGAACAGGGGGCGGTCTGAAGCTTTCTTT
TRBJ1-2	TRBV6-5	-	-	CASSYDIGNYGYTF	TGTGCCAGCAGTTATGACATTGGAAACTATGGCTACACCTTC
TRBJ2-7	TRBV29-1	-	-	CSVGSGSYEQYF	TGCAGCGTTGGATCCGGGTCCTACGAGCAGTACTTC
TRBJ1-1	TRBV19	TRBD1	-	CASSGVNRGNTEAFF	TGTGCCAGTAGTGGCGTCAACAGGGGGAACACTGAAGCTTTCTTT
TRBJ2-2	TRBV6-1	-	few	CASSDPLRAGRTGELFF	TGTGCCAGCAGTGACCCCTTACGGGCAGGGCGTACCGGGGAGCTGTTTTTT
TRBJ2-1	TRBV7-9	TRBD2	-	CASSLEAGGYNEQFF	TGTGCCAGCAGCTTAGAAGCGGGAGGGTACAATGAGCAGTTCTTC
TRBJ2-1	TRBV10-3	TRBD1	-	CAIRQGSGPYNEQFF	TGTGCCATCAGACAGGGGTCCGGCCCCTACAATGAGCAGTTCTTC
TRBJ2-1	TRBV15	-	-	CATSRDAGDNEQFF	TGTGCCACCAGCAGAGATGCAGGGGACAATGAGCAGTTCTTC
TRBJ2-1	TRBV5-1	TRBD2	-	CASSRLAGVEVSEQFF	TGCGCCAGCAGCCGCCTAGCGGGAGTAGAGGTCAGTGAGCAGTTCTTC
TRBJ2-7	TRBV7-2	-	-	CASSLAGGEAYEQYF	TGTGCCAGCAGCTTAGCGGGAGGAGAGGCCTACGAGCAGTACTTC
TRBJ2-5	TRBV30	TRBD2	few	CARAAGFKETQYF	TGTGCCCGTGCAGCGGGATTTAAAGAGACCCAGTACTTC
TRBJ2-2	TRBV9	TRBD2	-	CASSPRTSGSAGELFF	TGTGCCAGCAGCCCCCGGACTAGCGGGAGCGCCGGGGAGCTGTTTTTT
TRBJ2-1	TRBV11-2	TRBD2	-	CASSPPSGSSYNEQFF	TGTGCCAGCAGCCCACCCAGCGGGAGCTCCTACAATGAGCAGTTCTTC
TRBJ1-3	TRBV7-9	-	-	CASSLAMQGSGNTIYF	TGTGCCAGCAGCTTAGCGATGCAGGGTTCTGGAAACACCATATATTTT
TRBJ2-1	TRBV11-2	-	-	CASSHRQDAYNEQFF	TGTGCCAGCAGCCACAGACAGGACGCTTACAATGAGCAGTTCTTC
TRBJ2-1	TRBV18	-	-	CASSPSGPGVGQFF	TGTGCCAGCTCACCATCGGGCCCGGGGGTCGGGCAGTTCTTC
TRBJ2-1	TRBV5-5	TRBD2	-	CASSTKGLAGHEQFF	TGTGCCAGCAGCACGAAGGGACTAGCGGGCCATGAGCAGTTCTTC
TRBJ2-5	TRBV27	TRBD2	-	CASSLRRAGGETQYF	TGTGCCAGCAGTTTAAGGCGCGCGGGAGGAGAGACCCAGTACTTC
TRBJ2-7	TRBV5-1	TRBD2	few	CASSLAGGGYEQYF	TGCGCCAGCAGCTTGGCCGGGGGGGGATACGAGCAGTACTTC
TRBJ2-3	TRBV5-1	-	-	CASRQGGSTDTQYF	TGCGCCAGCAGACAGGGGGGGAGCACAGATACGCAGTATTTT